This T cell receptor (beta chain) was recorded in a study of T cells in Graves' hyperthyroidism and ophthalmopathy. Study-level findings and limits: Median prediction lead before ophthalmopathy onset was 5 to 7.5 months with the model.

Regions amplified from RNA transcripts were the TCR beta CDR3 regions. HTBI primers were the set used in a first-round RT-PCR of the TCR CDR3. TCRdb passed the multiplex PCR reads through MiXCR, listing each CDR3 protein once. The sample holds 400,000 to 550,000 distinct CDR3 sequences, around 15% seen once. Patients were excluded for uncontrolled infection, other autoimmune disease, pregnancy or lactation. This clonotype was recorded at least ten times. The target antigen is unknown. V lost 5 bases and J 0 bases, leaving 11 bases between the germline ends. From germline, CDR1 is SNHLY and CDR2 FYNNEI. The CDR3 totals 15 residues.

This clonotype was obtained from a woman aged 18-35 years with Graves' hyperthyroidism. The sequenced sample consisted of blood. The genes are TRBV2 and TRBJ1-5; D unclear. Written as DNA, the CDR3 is TGTGCCAGCAGTCGGGTCTTCTATAGCAATCAGCCCCAGCATTTT. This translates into CASSRVFYSNQPQHF.